The clone carrying this TCR beta chain was seen ten or more times. Its antigen remains unidentified. This CDR3 is built from 12 residues. Trimming took 6 bases from V and 8 from J; bases not matched to a gene: 6. Germline values: CDR1 MNHNS, CDR2 SASEGT. CDR3-region Arm-PCR and iRepertoire HTBI primers produced the TCR beta libraries. TCRdb recomputed calls from the multiplex PCR reads with MiXCR, one row per CDR3 protein. The repertoire holds hundreds of thousands of distinct CDR3 sequences, with approximately 22% as singletons. The sample is drawn from a study of regulatory T cells in long-lasting Graves disease. Overall study context: Patients with persistent Graves' disease had over 5 years of antithyroid drugs and persistent TSH receptor antibodies.

Sample time point: persistent/refractory GD, antithyroid drugs over 5 years with positive TRAb. Preparation of the TCR library used RNA extracted from PBMCs. Study outcomes and limitations: Persistent disease was characterized by preferential usage of TRBV28, TRBJ1-2 and TRBJ2-5. The TCR repertoire of persistent Graves' patients was less diverse than that of newly diagnosed ones. Having few samples may have compromised the accuracy.

The genes are TRBV6-1 and TRBJ2-7, with 8 nucleotides matching TRBD1. The sequence was collected from a female donor with Graves disease. The source was peripheral blood mononuclear cells (PBMCs), collected when the disease was refractory, from a patient treated with antithyroid drugs. CDR3 sequence (DNA): TGTGCCAGCAGGACAGGGGCTAGAAAGCAGTACTTC. Encoded protein: CASRTGARKQYF.